These 21 T cell receptor beta chains originate from one sample sequenced in a study of blood T cells in healthy people across ages. A second PCR, run for 7 to 11 cycles, used a sample-barcoded 5' primer plus a J-beta primer mix. TCRdb itself ran the 5' RACE reads through MiXCR, one entry per CDR3 protein. The sample contains about 1,400,000 distinct CDR3 sequences, approximately 59% of which appear only once. Sample: blood. The source is a man aged 18 to 35 in good health.

As concerns this clonotype: The germline gene is not matched at one end of the junction; a read error may be the cause. The gene calls are TRBV12-3 or TRBV12-4 and TRBJ2-3; a possible D gene is TRBD2 (6 bases). The CDR3 contains 16 residues. CDR3 nucleotide sequence: TGTGTCAGCAGTTCTGAAGCAGGGAGGAGGTCAGATATGCAGTATTTT. This translates into CVSSSEAGRRSDMQYF.

The rearrangement joins TRBV15 to TRBJ1-3, with TRBD1 matching over 8 bases. CDR3 length: 16 amino acids. After removal of 8 bases from V and 3 bases from J, the junction contained 12 bases not matched to a gene. CDR1 LNHNV and CDR2 YYDKDF come from the germline V gene (reference sequence). The CDR3: CATWTGQGAYGNTIYF. In DNA, the CDR3 is TGTGCCACCTGGACCGGGCAGGGGGCATATGGAAACACCATATATTTT.

The chain uses TRBV6-2 or TRBV6-3 and TRBJ1-3; D not resolved. Trimming pared 9 bases from V and 0 bases from J, leaving 9 bases between. CDR3 length: 13 amino acids. Germline V CDR1 and CDR2: MNHEY, SVGEGT. CDR3 bases: TGTGCCAGTGGCGAGAGCTCTGGAAACACCATATATTTT. Protein sequence: CASGESSGNTIYF.

The chain joins TRBV14 to TRBJ2-3; 13 bases map to TRBD2. J gave up 2 bases and V 3 bases, and 5 bases lay outside the gene matches. The germline gives CDR1 SGHDN, CDR2 FVKESK. The CDR3 runs 17 residues. The CDR3 reads CASSHLTSGGPTDTQYF. DNA for the CDR3: TGTGCCAGCAGCCACCTGACTAGCGGGGGGCCCACAGATACGCAGTATTTT.

The V gene is TRBV7-9, the J gene TRBJ2-7, with 9 bases lining up with TRBD2. This CDR3 spans 14 amino acids. CDR1 is SEHNR, CDR2 FQNEAQ, per germline (reference sequence). V lost 4 bases, J lost 5 bases, and 6 bases stayed unmatched. CDR3 sequence reads: CASSSWTSDDEQYF. The CDR3 DNA is TGTGCCAGCAGCTCCTGGACTAGCGACGACGAGCAGTACTTC.

A few counts support this clonotype. The chain is built from TRBV6-2 or TRBV6-3 and TRBJ2-7; D remains unclear. The CDR3 is 15 amino acids. Germline CDR1 MNHEY, CDR2 SVGEGT. V lost 7 bases and J lost 2, with 18 bases in between. CDR3 loop: CASTSGWQTAYEQYF. The CDR3, as DNA: TGTGCCAGCACCTCCGGTTGGCAGACTGCCTACGAGCAGTACTTC.

The V call is TRBV24-1, the J call TRBJ2-3, with 10 bases identical to TRBD2. The CDR3 covers 16 residues. V lost 3 bases to trimming and J lost 7 bases; unmatched junction nucleotides: 9. Germline V CDR1 and CDR2: KGHDR, SFDVKD. CDR3 DNA: TGTGCCACCAGTGATCCCGGGACTAGCGCAACAAATACGCAGTATTTT. This codes for CATSDPGTSATNTQYF.

The rearrangement joins TRBV12-3 or TRBV12-4 to TRBJ2-1; tentatively, D is TRBD1 (7 bases). Trimming took off 3 bases at V and 7 bases at J, with 16 bases between the two ends. This CDR3 region has 15 residues. The chain's CDR3 is CASSFYRGGTNEQFF. For the CDR3, the DNA is TGTGCCAGCAGTTTTTACAGGGGAGGTACGAATGAGCAGTTCTTC.

V and J are TRBV27 and TRBJ2-7; 9 nucleotides line up with TRBD2. CDR1 is MNHEY, CDR2 SMNVEV, per germline (reference sequence). Losses at the gene ends were 2 bases for V and 3 bases for J; bases not matched to a gene: 8. The CDR3 has 16 residues. CDR3 sequence (DNA): TGTGCCAGCAGTTTAAGGGCAGCGGGAGGACTCTACGAGCAGTACTTC. Its protein product is CASSLRAAGGLYEQYF.

The chain combines TRBV20-1 with TRBJ1-1, with 8 bases matching TRBD1. The V gene's germline CDR1 is DFQATT and CDR2 SNEGSKA (reference sequence). CDR3 length equals 17 residues. The V segment lost 5 bases and the J segment 3 bases; nucleotides outside the gene matches: 17. For the CDR3, the DNA is TGCAGTGCTTTTGGACAGGGCTCCTCCTTTTCGGACACTGAAGCTTTCTTT. As protein: CSAFGQGSSFSDTEAFF.

V usage is TRBV20-1 and J usage is TRBJ2-3; 9 bases align to TRBD1. V shed 8 bases, J shed 2 bases, and the junction held 14 bases outside the gene matches. Germline values: CDR1 DFQATT, CDR2 SNEGSKA (reference sequence). The length of the CDR3 is 16 residues. CDR3 nucleotides: TGCAGTACCCGGCATGCCGGACAGGGGCACACAGATACGCAGTATTTT. Translated, it gives CSTRHAGQGHTDTQYF.

This sequence joins TRBV6-1 and TRBJ2-7; 9 bases fit TRBD1. This CDR3 is built from 19 residues. CDR1 is MNHNS and CDR2 is SASEGT in the germline V gene. V lost 4 bases to trimming and J lost 3 bases; unmatched junction nucleotides: 19. The CDR3 DNA reads as TGTGCCAGCAGTGTGAGTCCTAGGTTCCCGGGACAGGGAGTCTACGAGCAGTACTTC. Protein: CASSVSPRFPGQGVYEQYF.

This clonotype came up once. This chain links TRBV5-4 with TRBJ2-3; the match to TRBD2 covers 11 bases. Per germline, CDR1 SGHNT and CDR2 YYREEE (reference sequence). The CDR3 loop spans 19 amino acids. Losses at the gene ends were 4 bases for V and 0 bases for J; bases not matched to a gene: 13. The CDR3 loop is CASSNLLAGVITSTDTQYF. CDR3 in DNA: TGTGCCAGCAGCAATTTACTAGCGGGGGTAATTACGAGCACAGATACGCAGTATTTT.

This clonotype was detected only a few times. This rearrangement joins TRBV6-5 to TRBJ2-5; D unresolved. This CDR3 comprises 13 residues. The V and J ends lost 2 bases and 11 bases respectively, with 15 bases between them. Germline CDR1 MNHEY, CDR2 SVGAGI. CDR3 nucleotide sequence: TGTGCCAGCAGTTACCGGCGGTGGAATGAGCAGTACTTC. It translates to CASSYRRWNEQYF.

This clonotype has only a few counts. This rearrangement joins TRBV2 to TRBJ2-7, with TRBD1 identical over 9 bases. The germline CDR1 and CDR2 sequences are SNHLY and FYNNEI. This CDR3 has 14 amino acids. J gave up 4 bases and V 6 bases, and 7 bases lay outside the gene matches. CDR3 sequence: CASSVQGATYEQYF. The DNA of the CDR3 is TGTGCCAGCAGCGTACAGGGGGCTACTTACGAGCAGTACTTC.

The chain has TRBV28 and TRBJ1-2; the D is unclear. The V end lost 6 bases, the J end lost 4 bases, and 12 bases lay between the germline ends. This CDR3 has 13 amino acids. Germline V CDR1 and CDR2: MDHEN, SYDVKM. The CDR3 nucleotides are TGTGCCAGCAGCTCAGGACTGAGCTATGGCTACACCTTC. Protein product: CASSSGLSYGYTF.

The chain recombines TRBV14 with TRBJ2-7, with D perhaps being TRBD1 or TRBD2 (5 bases each). V was clipped by 2 bases and J by 2 bases, with 7 bases between them. This CDR3 is 13 amino acids long. Germline CDR1 reads SGHDN; CDR2 reads FVKESK. CDR3 in DNA: TGTGCCAGCAGCCAACTGGGACCCTACGAGCAGTACTTC. It encodes CASSQLGPYEQYF.

This clonotype has only a few counts. The genes are TRBV4-3 and TRBJ1-4; D unresolved. Trimming left V 0 bases short and J 8 bases short, with 10 bases between. Germline CDR1 LGHNA, CDR2 YSLEER. The CDR3 is 14 residues long. CDR3 DNA: TGCGCCAGCAGCCAAGAGGAGTTTGGAGAAAAACTGTTTTTT. This encodes CASSQEEFGEKLFF.

This clonotype was seen only a few times. The CDR3 sequence: CASSELESYEQYF. CDR3 in DNA: TGTGCCAGCAGTGAGCTAGAAAGCTACGAGCAGTACTTC. This sequence joins TRBV25-1 and TRBJ2-7; D remains ambiguous. Germline CDR1 is MGHDK and CDR2 is SYGVNS. The CDR3 contains 13 residues. Trimming shortened V by 3 bases and J by 3 bases, and 9 bases separated the two germline ends.

This chain joins TRBV6-2 or TRBV6-3 and TRBJ2-4, with no clear D. Per the germline V gene, CDR1 is MNHEY and CDR2 is SVGEGT. The CDR3 consists of 17 residues. Trimming stripped 2 bases from V and 0 bases from J, with 14 bases between. The CDR3: CASSYGPWYLAKNIQYF. The CDR3 nucleotides read TGTGCCAGCAGTTACGGTCCGTGGTATCTAGCCAAAAACATTCAGTACTTC.

V is TRBV7-8 and J is TRBJ2-7, with D possibly being TRBD1 (5 bases). The germline gives CDR1 SGHVS, CDR2 FQNEAQ. V was pared by 4 bases and J by 2 bases, with 12 bases between. This CDR3 region has 14 residues. CDR3 in DNA: TGTGCCAGCAGCTCAAGGACAATGCCCTACGAGCAGTACTTC. Amino acids: CASSSRTMPYEQYF.